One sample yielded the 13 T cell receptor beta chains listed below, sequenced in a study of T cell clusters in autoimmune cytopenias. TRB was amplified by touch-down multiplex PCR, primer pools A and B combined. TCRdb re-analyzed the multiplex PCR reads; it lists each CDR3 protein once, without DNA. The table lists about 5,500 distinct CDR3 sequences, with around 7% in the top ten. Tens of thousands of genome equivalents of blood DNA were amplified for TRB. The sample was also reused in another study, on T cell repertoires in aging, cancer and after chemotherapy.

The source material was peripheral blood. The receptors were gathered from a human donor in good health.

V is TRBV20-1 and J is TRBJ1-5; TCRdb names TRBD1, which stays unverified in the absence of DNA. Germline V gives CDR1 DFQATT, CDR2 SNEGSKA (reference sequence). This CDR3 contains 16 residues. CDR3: CSATTTGQGGNQPQHF.

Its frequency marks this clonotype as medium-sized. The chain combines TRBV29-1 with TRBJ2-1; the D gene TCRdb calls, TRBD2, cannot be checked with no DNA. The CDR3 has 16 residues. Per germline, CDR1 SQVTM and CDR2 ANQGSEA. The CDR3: CSVEGGASGRENEQFF.

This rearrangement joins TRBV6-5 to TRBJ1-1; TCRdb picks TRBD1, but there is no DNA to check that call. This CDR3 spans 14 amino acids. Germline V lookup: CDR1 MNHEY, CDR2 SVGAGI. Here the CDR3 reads CASSFQTENTEAFF.

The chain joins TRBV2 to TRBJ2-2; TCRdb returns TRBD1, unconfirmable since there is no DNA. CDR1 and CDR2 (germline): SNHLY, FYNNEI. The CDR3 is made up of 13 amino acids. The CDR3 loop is CASGQKTTGELFF.

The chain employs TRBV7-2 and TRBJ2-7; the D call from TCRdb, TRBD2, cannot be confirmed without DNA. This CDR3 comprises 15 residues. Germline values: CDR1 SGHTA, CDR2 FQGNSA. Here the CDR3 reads CASSPPSGGFYEQYF. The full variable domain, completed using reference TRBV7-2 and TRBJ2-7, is GAGVSQSPSNKVTEKGKDVELRCDPISGHTALYWYRQSLGQGLEFLIYFQGNSAPDKSGLPSDRFSAERTGGSVSTLTIQRTQQEDSAVYLCASSPPSGGFYEQYFGPGTRLTVT.

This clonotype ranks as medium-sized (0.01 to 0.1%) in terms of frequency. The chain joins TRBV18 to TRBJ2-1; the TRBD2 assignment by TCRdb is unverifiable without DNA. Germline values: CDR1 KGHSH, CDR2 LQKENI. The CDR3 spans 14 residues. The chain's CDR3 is CASSGGSKYNEQFF.

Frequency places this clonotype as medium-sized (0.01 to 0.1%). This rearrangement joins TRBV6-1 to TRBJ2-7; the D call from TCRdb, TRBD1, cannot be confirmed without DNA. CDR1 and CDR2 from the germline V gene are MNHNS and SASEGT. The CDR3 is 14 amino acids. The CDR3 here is CASTSRDRGLEQYF.

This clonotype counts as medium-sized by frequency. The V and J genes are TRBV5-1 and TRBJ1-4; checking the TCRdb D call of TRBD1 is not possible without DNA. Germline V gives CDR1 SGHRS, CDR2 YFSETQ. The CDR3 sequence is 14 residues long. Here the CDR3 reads CASSLGTDNEKLFF.

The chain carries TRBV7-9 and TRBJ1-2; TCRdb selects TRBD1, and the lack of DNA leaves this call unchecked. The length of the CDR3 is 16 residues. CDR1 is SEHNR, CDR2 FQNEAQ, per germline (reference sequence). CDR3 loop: CASSSIHRGIDYGYTF. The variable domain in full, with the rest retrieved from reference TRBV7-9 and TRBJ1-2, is DTGVSQNPRHKITKRGQNVTFRCDPISEHNRLYWYRQTLGQGPEFLTYFQNEAQLEKSRLLSDRFSAERPKGSFSTLEIQRTEQGDSAMYLCASSSIHRGIDYGYTFGSGTRLTVV.

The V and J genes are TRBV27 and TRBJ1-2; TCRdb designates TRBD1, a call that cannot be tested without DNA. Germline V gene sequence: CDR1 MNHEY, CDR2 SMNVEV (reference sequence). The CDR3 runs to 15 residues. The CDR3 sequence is CASSGDRRANYGYTF.

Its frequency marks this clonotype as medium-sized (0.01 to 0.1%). This chain's CDR3 is CASSEPGTGLWGLFF. The V call is TRBV6-5, the J call TRBJ1-4; TCRdb's D call, TRBD1, is unchecked because there is no DNA. The CDR3 totals 15 residues. Germline loops: CDR1 MNHEY, CDR2 SVGAGI.

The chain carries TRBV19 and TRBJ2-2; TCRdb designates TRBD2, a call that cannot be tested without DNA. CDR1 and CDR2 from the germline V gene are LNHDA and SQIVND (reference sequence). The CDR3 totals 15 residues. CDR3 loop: CASGRLAGGPGELFF.

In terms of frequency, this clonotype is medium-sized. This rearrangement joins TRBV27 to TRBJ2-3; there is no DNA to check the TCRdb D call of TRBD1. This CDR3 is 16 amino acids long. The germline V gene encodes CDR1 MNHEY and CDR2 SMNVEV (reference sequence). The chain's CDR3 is CASSLSGDVSTDTQYF.